This T cell receptor (beta chain) was found in a study of T cell changes during pregnancy in multiple sclerosis. TCRdb keeps only in-frame clones here, not all; method: immunoSEQ multiplex PCR. The sample gives roughly 110,000 clones, more than 85% of which show up once; approximately 1.4% is in the top ten. The receptor was derived from a female donor with multiple sclerosis, enrolled in a pregnancy study. Here the sequenced sample was peripheral blood, taken in the third trimester of pregnancy.

CDR3 sequence: CASSPPQGAVADTQYF. The CDR3 nucleotides are TGCGCCAGCAGTCCCCCACAGGGGGCAGTAGCAGATACGCAGTATTTT. The V and J genes are TRBV23-1 and TRBJ2-3, with 9 bases that match TRBD1. Being an ORF, TRBV23-1 has a function that is uncertain. The ends lost 4 bases at V and 4 bases at J; junction bases unmatched: 9. The CDR3 has 16 amino acids.